These 20 T cell receptor beta chains were sequenced from one sample in a study of OX40 agonist ivuxolimab in advanced cancers. The method was immunoSEQ multiplex PCR; TCRdb's version includes in-frame clones alone and lacks a portion of them. The table lists tens of thousands of clones, 85% to 90% of them singletons, with 0.33% in the top ten. The specimen was CD4+ or CD8+ T cells sorted from blood, collected in a trial of the OX40 agonist ivuxolimab. All receptors come from an adult with an advanced solid tumor such as melanoma, head and neck, liver or kidney cancer.

V is TRBV7-8 and J is TRBJ2-1, with 10 bases that match TRBD2. This CDR3 contains 16 residues. After removal of 2 bases from V and 7 bases from J, the junction contained 8 bases not matched to a gene. CDR1 and CDR2 from the germline V gene are SGHVS and FQNEAQ. The CDR3 nucleotides read TGTGCCAGCAGCTTACCGGGACTAGCGTCTAGGAATGAGCAGTTCTTC. Its translation is CASSLPGLASRNEQFF.

V usage is TRBV27 and J usage is TRBJ2-6, with 12 bases that match TRBD1. The CDR3 is 18 residues long. V was pared by 3 bases and J by 9 bases, with 12 bases of the junction left unmatched. Germline values: CDR1 MNHEY, CDR2 SMNVEV (reference sequence). CDR3 bases: TGTGCCAGCAGTTTGTCCGGGACAGGGGGCTTCTCGGTCAACGTCCTGACTTTC. Translation: CASSLSGTGGFSVNVLTF.

V is TRBV18 and J is TRBJ2-2; no reliable D call. Trimming took 3 bases from V and 6 from J, leaving 11 bases between them. Germline V CDR1 and CDR2: KGHSH, LQKENI. The CDR3 length is 14 residues. CDR3 amino acids: CASSPTDGAGELFF. In DNA form, the CDR3 reads TGTGCCAGCTCACCTACGGATGGGGCCGGGGAGCTGTTTTTT.

V and J are TRBV5-8 and TRBJ2-1; TRBD1 agrees at 7 bases. The CDR3 spans 15 residues. After removal of 0 bases from V and 7 bases from J, the junction contained 7 bases not matched to a gene. CDR1 and CDR2 (germline): SGHTS, YDEGEE. CDR3 bases: TGTGCCAGCAGCTTGGGCCGCGCAGGGGGTAATGAGCAGTTCTTC. Translation gives CASSLGRAGGNEQFF.

The count of this clone is one. The V gene is TRBV5-1, the J gene TRBJ1-4, with TRBD1 matching 9 bases. CDR1 and CDR2 from the germline V gene are SGHRS and YFSETQ. The CDR3 has 18 residues. Trimming took 0 bases from V and 0 from J; bases not matched to a gene: 6. This chain's CDR3 is CASSLGTGTGTTNEKLFF. CDR3 bases: TGCGCCAGCAGCTTGGGCACCGGGACAGGGACAACTAATGAAAAACTGTTTTTT.

The rearrangement joins TRBV10-3 to TRBJ1-3; no clear D gene. This CDR3 is 13 amino acids long. With 0 bases removed from V and 4 bases from J, the gap between germline ends came to 4 bases. In germline, CDR1 is ENHRY, CDR2 SYGVKD. The chain's CDR3 is CAISESSGNTIYF. CDR3 bases: TGTGCCATCAGTGAGTCTTCAGGAAACACCATATATTTT.

The rearrangement uses TRBV7-2 and TRBJ2-7; D not resolved. Germline CDR1 SGHTA, CDR2 FQGNSA. V was clipped by 1 base and J by 2 bases, with 9 bases between them. The CDR3 loop spans 14 amino acids. As DNA, the CDR3 is TGTGCCAGCAGCTTAGTGGCAGGTACCTACGAGCAGTACTTC. It encodes CASSLVAGTYEQYF. Combining the CDR3 with reference TRBV7-2 and TRBJ2-7 gives the whole variable domain GAGVSQSPSNKVTEKGKDVELRCDPISGHTALYWYRQSLGQGLEFLIYFQGNSAPDKSGLPSDRFSAERTGGSVSTLTIQRTQQEDSAVYLCASSLVAGTYEQYFGPGTRLTVT.

The chain recombines TRBV6-6 with TRBJ1-2, with TRBD1 identical over 7 bases. This CDR3 has 16 amino acids. Germline-derived CDR1 and CDR2 are MNHNY and SVGAGI (reference sequence). The ends lost 3 bases at V and 3 bases at J; junction bases unmatched: 10. The chain's CDR3 is CASSYQRQGWDYGYTF. The DNA for the CDR3 is TGTGCCAGCAGTTATCAACGACAGGGTTGGGACTATGGCTACACCTTC.

The chain is built from TRBV6-4 and TRBJ2-6; the match to TRBD1 covers 8 bases. CDR1 MRHNA and CDR2 SNTAGT come from the germline V gene. The trim removed 3 bases at V and 2 bases at J, leaving 0 bases unmatched. The CDR3 is 15 amino acids. The CDR3 here is CASSEDRAGANVLTF. The CDR3 DNA is TGTGCCAGCAGTGAGGACAGGGCTGGGGCCAACGTCCTGACTTTC.

The gene calls are TRBV5-8 and TRBJ1-2, with unresolved D. From germline, CDR1 is SGHTS and CDR2 YDEGEE. CDR3 size: 13 residues. V lost 4 bases and J 2 bases, leaving 9 bases between the germline ends. This chain's CDR3 is CASSRKQNYGYTF. The CDR3 coding sequence is TGTGCCAGCAGCCGAAAACAAAACTATGGCTACACCTTC.

In this sample, this clone turned up a few times. J is TRBJ1-1 and V is TRBV30; D gene ambiguous. V dropped 3 bases and J dropped 3 bases, with 11 bases sitting between them. Germline CDR1 and CDR2: GTSNPN and SVGIG (reference sequence). The CDR3 sequence is 13 residues long. Here the CDR3 reads CAWSRRRDTEAFF. The DNA for the CDR3 is TGTGCCTGGAGCAGGAGACGGGACACTGAAGCTTTCTTT.

This chain's CDR3 is CAWRVPALGSPLHF. The CDR3 DNA is TGTGCCTGGAGAGTGCCCGCCTTAGGTTCACCCCTCCACTTT. This chain joins TRBV30 and TRBJ1-6, with D unresolved. Trimming stripped 3 bases from V and 9 bases from J, with 15 bases between. CDR3 length: 14 residues. Germline V CDR1 and CDR2: GTSNPN, SVGIG (reference sequence).

In regard to this clone: At one end, the junction sequence differs from germline, possibly due to a read error. The CDR3 reads CVSSGLSGQYF. As DNA, the CDR3 is TGTGTCAGCAGCGGCCTATCGGGGCAGTACTTC. The rearrangement links TRBV28 to TRBJ2-7; a possible D gene is TRBD2 (5 bases). There are 11 residues in the CDR3. Germline lookup yields CDR1 MDHEN and CDR2 SYDVKM.

The rearrangement links TRBV2 to TRBJ1-1; 7 bases are a match to TRBD1. Germline V CDR1 and CDR2: SNHLY, FYNNEI. This CDR3 contains 14 residues. Germline trimming cut 5 bases from V and 6 bases from J; bases unmatched to any gene: 9. CDR3: CASSINRGLPEAFF. CDR3 sequence (DNA): TGTGCCAGCAGTATAAACAGGGGACTCCCTGAAGCTTTCTTT.

The V and J genes are TRBV30 and TRBJ2-5; 7 bases are a match to TRBD2. Germline CDR1 reads GTSNPN; CDR2 reads SVGIG (reference sequence). Losses at the gene ends were 0 bases for V and 2 bases for J; bases not matched to a gene: 6. CDR3 length: 15 residues. In DNA form, the CDR3 reads TGTGCCTGGAGTGTAAACGGGAGGAGACAAGAGACCCAGTACTTC. This codes for CAWSVNGRRQETQYF.

This chain connects TRBV7-2 to TRBJ2-3; unclear D gene. The germline CDR1 and CDR2 sequences are SGHTA and FQGNSA. Trimming shortened V by 4 bases and J by 0 bases, and 11 bases separated the two germline ends. The CDR3 runs 15 residues. The CDR3 loop is CASSYDSYSTDTQYF. In DNA form, the CDR3 reads TGTGCCAGCAGCTACGATTCATACAGCACAGATACGCAGTATTTT.

The CDR3 loop is CASSSIPRGTEAFF. In DNA form, the CDR3 reads TGTGCCAGTAGTAGTATCCCGAGGGGCACTGAAGCTTTCTTT. This chain joins TRBV19 and TRBJ1-1, with D perhaps TRBD1 (5 bases). V lost 4 bases, J lost 4 bases, and 13 bases lay in between. Germline CDR1 and CDR2: LNHDA and SQIVND (reference sequence). The CDR3 loop spans 14 amino acids.

This chain joins TRBV4-3 and TRBJ2-3; D remains ambiguous. The CDR3 length is 13 residues. Germline CDR1 reads LGHNA; CDR2 reads YSLEER. V shed 3 bases and J shed 3 bases, with 7 bases lying between them. The CDR3 nucleotides are TGCGCCAGCAGCCAGCAAGGGACAGATACGCAGTATTTT. Its translation is CASSQQGTDTQYF.

The genes are TRBV7-2 and TRBJ2-1, with 9 bases that match TRBD1. Trimming removed 7 bases from V and 3 bases from J; junction bases left unmatched: 7. The CDR3 consists of 15 residues. The germline CDR1 and CDR2 sequences are SGHTA and FQGNSA. CDR3 in DNA: TGTGCCAGCACTAGAACAGGGGGCTTCTACAATGAGCAGTTCTTC. Translating it yields CASTRTGGFYNEQFF.

The chain uses TRBV2 and TRBJ1-2, with TRBD1 identical over 10 bases. CDR3 length: 15 residues. Losses at the gene ends were 1 base for V and 5 bases for J; bases not matched to a gene: 4. Germline V gene sequence: CDR1 SNHLY, CDR2 FYNNEI. CDR3 sequence: CASSEGDRGVYGYTF. CDR3 in DNA: TGTGCCAGCAGTGAAGGGGACAGGGGAGTTTATGGCTACACCTTC.